This T cell receptor (beta chain) was identified in a study of early T cells in non-severe SARS-CoV-2 infection. Attached unique molecular identifiers marked individual cDNA molecules. TCRdb processed the 5' RACE reads anew with MiXCR; each CDR3 protein has one entry. The table has over 55,000 distinct CDR3 sequences, 12% seen once. This sequence originates from an adult who was a healthcare worker with PCR-confirmed SARS-CoV-2 infection or an uninfected control (not recorded which). Sequencing used whole blood.

The CDR3 region is CASSPLTGSLGEQFF. DNA for the CDR3: TGTGCCAGCAGCCCTTTGACCGGGAGCTTGGGTGAGCAGTTCTTC. The rearrangement uses TRBV14 and TRBJ2-1; maybe TRBD2 (6 bases). V lost 4 bases to trimming and J lost 9 bases, with 19 bases between them. The germline gives CDR1 SGHDN, CDR2 FVKESK. The CDR3 length is 15 residues.